The clone carrying this T cell receptor beta chain was recorded many times. Its antigen remains unidentified. cDNA reverse transcribed from extracted RNA served as the sequencing template. Clones were sequenced by immunoSEQ multiplex PCR, and TCRdb holds only the in-frame ones, with some missing. The table lists 160,000 or so clones, about 67% of them singletons. The data originate from a study of CD8+ T cells in alopecia areata. Study-level results: TCR sharing was clearer in mice than between patients, perhaps partly owing to patient HLA diversity. Compared with normal scalp, lesional scalp had higher clonality and more expanded CD8+ clones.

The trim removed 4 bases at V and 4 bases at J, leaving 6 bases unmatched. CDR3 length: 15 residues. Looked up from germline, CDR1 is LNHDA and CDR2 is SQIVND (reference sequence). This TCR was recovered from a human donor with alopecia areata. The chain recombines TRBV19 with TRBJ2-1, with 8 positions matching TRBD1. Source: CD8+ T cells sorted from blood, taken at week 0. CDR3 in amino acids: CASSTTGTGYNEQFF. For the CDR3, the DNA is TGTGCCAGTAGTACAACCGGGACAGGATACAATGAGCAGTTCTTC. Together with reference TRBV19 and TRBJ2-1, the CDR3 gives the full variable domain: DGGITQSPKYLFRKEGQNVTLSCEQNLNHDAMYWYRQDPGQGLRLIYYSQIVNDFQKGDIAEGYSVSREKKESFPLTVTSAQKNPTAFYLCASSTTGTGYNEQFFGPGTRLTVL.